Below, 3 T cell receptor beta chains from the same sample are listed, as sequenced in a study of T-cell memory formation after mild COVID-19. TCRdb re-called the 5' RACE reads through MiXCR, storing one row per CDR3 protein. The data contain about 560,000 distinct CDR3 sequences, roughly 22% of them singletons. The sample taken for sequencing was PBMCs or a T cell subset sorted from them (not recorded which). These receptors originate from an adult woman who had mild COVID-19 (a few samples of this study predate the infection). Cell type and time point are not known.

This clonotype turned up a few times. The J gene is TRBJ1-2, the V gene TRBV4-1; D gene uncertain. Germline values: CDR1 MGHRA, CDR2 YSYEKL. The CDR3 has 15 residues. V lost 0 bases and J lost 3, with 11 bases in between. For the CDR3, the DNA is TGCGCCAGCAGCCAAGAAGAGTCCGGGTACTATGGCTACACCTTC. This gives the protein CASSQEESGYYGYTF.

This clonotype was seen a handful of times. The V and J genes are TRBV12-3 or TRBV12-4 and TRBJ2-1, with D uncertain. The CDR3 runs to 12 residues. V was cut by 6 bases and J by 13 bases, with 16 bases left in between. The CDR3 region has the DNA TGTGCCAGCAGCCGGACGGCCTCGGACCAGTTCTTC. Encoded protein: CASSRTASDQFF.

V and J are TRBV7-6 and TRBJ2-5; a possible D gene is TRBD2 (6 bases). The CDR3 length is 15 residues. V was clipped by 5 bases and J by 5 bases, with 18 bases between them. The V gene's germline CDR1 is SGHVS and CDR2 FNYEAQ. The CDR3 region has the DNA TGTGCCAGCAGCACCGGGACTCCTGGCCGGGAGACCCAGTACTTC. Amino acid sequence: CASSTGTPGRETQYF.